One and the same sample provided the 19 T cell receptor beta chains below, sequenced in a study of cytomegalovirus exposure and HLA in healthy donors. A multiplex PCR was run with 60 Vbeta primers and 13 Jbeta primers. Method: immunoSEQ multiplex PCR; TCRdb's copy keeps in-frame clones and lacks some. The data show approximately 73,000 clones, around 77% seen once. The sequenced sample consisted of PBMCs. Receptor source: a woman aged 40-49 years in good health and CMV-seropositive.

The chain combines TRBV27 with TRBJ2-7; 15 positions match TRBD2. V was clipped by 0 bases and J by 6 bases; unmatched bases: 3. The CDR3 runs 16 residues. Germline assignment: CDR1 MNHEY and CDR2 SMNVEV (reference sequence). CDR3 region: CASSLSGLAGGPEQYF. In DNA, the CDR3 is TGTGCCAGCAGTTTATCGGGACTAGCGGGGGGCCCCGAGCAGTACTTC.

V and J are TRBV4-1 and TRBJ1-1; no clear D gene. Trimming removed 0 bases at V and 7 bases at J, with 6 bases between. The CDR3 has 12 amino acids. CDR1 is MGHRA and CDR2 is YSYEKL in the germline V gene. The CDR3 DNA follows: TGCGCCAGCAGCCAAGATACAGTTGAAGCTTTCTTT. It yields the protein CASSQDTVEAFF.

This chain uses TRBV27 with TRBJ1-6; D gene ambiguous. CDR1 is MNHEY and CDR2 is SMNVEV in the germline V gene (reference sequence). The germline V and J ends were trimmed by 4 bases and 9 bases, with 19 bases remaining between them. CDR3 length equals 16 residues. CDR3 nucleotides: TGTGCCAGCAGTTCCCGCCCCCCCTCCATCAGTTCACCCCTCCACTTT. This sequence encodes CASSSRPPSISSPLHF.

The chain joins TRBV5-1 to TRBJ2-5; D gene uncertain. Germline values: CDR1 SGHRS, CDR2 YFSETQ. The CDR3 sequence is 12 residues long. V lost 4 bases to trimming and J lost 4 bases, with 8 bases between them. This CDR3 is CASSIRPETQYF. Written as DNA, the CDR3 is TGCGCCAGCAGCATCAGGCCAGAGACCCAGTACTTC.

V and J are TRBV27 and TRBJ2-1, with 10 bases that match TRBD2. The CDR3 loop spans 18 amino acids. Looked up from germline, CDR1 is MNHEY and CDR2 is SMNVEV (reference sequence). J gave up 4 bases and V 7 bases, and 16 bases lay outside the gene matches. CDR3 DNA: TGTGCCAGCAAGGAGTCGGGGGCCCGGACTAGCGGTTACAATGAGCAGTTCTTC. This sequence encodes CASKESGARTSGYNEQFF.

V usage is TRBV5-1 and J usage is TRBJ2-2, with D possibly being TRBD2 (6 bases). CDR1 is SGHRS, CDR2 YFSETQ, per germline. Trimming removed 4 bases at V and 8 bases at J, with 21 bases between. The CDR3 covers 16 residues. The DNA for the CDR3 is TGCGCCAGCAGCAACGGCGACGGCGTTGGAGGGGGGGAGCTGTTTTTT. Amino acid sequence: CASSNGDGVGGGELFF.

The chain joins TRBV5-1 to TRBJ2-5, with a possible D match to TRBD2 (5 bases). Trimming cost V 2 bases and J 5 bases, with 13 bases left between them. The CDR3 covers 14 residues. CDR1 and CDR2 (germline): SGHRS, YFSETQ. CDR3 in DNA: TGCGCCAGCAGCTTAAGAGGACTCGGGGAGACCCAGTACTTC. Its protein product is CASSLRGLGETQYF.

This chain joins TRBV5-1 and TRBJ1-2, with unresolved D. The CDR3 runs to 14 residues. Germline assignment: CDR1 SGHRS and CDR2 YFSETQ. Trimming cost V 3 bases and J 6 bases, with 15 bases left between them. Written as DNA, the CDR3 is TGCGCCAGCAGCTCACTGCCAGGACTCGATGGCTACACCTTC. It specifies CASSSLPGLDGYTF.

The CDR3 DNA follows: TGTGCCAGCAGTGAAGCCCATTGGAGCGGGAGGGCGGGGGCCAACGTCCTGACTTTC. It codes for CASSEAHWSGRAGANVLTF. The rearrangement joins TRBV6-1 to TRBJ2-6; TRBD2 matches 10 bases. V lost 0 bases and J lost 4; bases outside the gene matches: 9. Germline CDR1 MNHNS, CDR2 SASEGT. This CDR3 contains 19 residues.

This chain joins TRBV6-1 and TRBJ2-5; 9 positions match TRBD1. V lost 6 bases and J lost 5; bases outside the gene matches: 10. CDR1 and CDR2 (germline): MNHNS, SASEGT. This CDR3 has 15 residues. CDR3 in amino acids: CASSAGTGKWETQYF. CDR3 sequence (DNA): TGTGCCAGCAGCGCCGGGACAGGGAAATGGGAGACCCAGTACTTC.

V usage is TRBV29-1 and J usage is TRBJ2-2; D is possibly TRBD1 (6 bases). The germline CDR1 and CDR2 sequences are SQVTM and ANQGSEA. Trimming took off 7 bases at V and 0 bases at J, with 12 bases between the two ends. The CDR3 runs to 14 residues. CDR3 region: CSAMTGPNTGELFF. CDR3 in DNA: TGCAGCGCTATGACAGGCCCGAACACCGGGGAGCTGTTTTTT.

CDR3 nucleotide sequence: TGTGCCTGGAGTGTACCCGGGACATGGCCAACTAATGAAAAACTGTTTTTT. Amino acids: CAWSVPGTWPTNEKLFF. The chain joins TRBV30 to TRBJ1-4; TRBD1 might be the D (6 bases). The CDR3 runs 17 residues. Between the trimmed V and J ends, which lost 0 bases and 0 bases, there was a span of 14 bases. The germline V gene encodes CDR1 GTSNPN and CDR2 SVGIG (reference sequence).

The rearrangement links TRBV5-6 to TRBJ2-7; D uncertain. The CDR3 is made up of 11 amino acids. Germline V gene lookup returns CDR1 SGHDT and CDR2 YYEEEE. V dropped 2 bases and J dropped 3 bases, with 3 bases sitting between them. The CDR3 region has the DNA TGTGCCAGCAGCTTCAACTACGAGCAGTACTTC. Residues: CASSFNYEQYF.

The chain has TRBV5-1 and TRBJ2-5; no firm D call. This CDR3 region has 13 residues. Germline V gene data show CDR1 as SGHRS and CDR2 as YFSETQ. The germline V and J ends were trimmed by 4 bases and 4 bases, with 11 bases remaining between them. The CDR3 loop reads CASSPAGGETQYF. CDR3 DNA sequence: TGCGCCAGCAGCCCCGCCGGTGGAGAGACCCAGTACTTC.

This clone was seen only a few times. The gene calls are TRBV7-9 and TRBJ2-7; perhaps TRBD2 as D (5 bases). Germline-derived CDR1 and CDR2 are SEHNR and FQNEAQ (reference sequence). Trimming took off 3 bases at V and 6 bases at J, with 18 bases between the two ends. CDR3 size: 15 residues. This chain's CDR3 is CASSFLDFGQREQYF. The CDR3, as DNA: TGTGCCAGCAGCTTCCTGGACTTCGGCCAACGCGAGCAGTACTTC.

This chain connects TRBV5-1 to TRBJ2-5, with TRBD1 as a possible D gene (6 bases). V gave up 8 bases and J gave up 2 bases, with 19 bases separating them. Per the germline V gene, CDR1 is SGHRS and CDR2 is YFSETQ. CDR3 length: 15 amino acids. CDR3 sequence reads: CASSWTANRQETQYF. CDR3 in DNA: TGCGCCAGTTCTTGGACAGCCAATCGTCAAGAGACCCAGTACTTC.

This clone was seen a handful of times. The CDR3 nucleotides read TGTGCCAGCATTGAGAGCTACGAGCAGTACTTC. Protein sequence: CASIESYEQYF. This chain joins TRBV6-1 and TRBJ2-7; D is ambiguous. The V end was cut by 7 bases, the J end by 3 bases, with 7 bases between. Germline CDR1 and CDR2: MNHNS and SASEGT. The CDR3 length is 11 residues.

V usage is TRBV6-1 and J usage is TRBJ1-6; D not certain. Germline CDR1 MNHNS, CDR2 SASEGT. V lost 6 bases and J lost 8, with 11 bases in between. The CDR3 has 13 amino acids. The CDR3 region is CASSSNRDSPLHF. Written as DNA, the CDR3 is TGTGCCAGCAGCTCAAATCGGGATTCACCCCTCCACTTT.

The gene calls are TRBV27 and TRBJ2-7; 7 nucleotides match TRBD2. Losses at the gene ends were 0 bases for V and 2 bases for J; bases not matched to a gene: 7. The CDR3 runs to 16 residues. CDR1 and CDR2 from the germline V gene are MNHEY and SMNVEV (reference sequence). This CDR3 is CASSLSWREPPYEQYF. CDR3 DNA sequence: TGTGCCAGCAGTTTATCCTGGCGGGAGCCTCCCTACGAGCAGTACTTC.